These 14 T cell receptor beta chains came from one sample sequenced in a study of CD8 T cells in ankylosing spondylitis. TCRdb reanalysed the 5' RACE reads using MiXCR and keeps one entry per CDR3 protein. The repertoire holds around 340,000 distinct CDR3 sequences, around 20% seen once, with about an eighth in the top ten. Sequencing was performed on blood, either unsorted or a sorted T cell fraction (not recorded which). The source is a male donor with ankylosing spondylitis or in good health (not recorded which).

This clonotype came up a few times. The CDR3 coding sequence is TGTGCCAGCAGCCCCAGCGAGTATACGCAGTATTTT. It codes for CASSPSEYTQYF. V usage is TRBV7-9 and J usage is TRBJ2-3; D ambiguous. Germline V gives CDR1 SEHNR, CDR2 FQNEAQ (reference sequence). The V end lost 5 bases, the J end lost 7 bases, and 10 bases lay between the germline ends. The CDR3 is made up of 12 amino acids. Full variable domain (rest looked up from reference TRBV7-9 and TRBJ2-3): DTGVSQNPRHKITKRGQNVTFRCDPISEHNRLYWYRQTLGQGPEFLTYFQNEAQLEKSRLLSDRFSAERPKGSFSTLEIQRTEQGDSAMYLCASSPSEYTQYFGPGTRLTVL.

The chain links TRBV30 to TRBJ2-3, with 7 bases aligning to TRBD2. CDR3 size: 16 residues. CDR1 GTSNPN and CDR2 SVGIG come from the germline V gene (reference sequence). The V segment lost 0 bases and the J segment 3 bases; nucleotides outside the gene matches: 9. The CDR3 loop reads CAWSVLPGGGTDTQYF. The CDR3 DNA follows: TGTGCCTGGAGTGTACTACCGGGGGGAGGAACAGATACGCAGTATTTT.

About this clonotype itself: A read error may be the cause here, since a much bigger clone is one base away. As DNA, the CDR3 is TGTGCCAGCAAGGCGCAAGAGACCCAGAACTTC. Translated, it gives CASKAQETQNF. V and J are TRBV12-3 or TRBV12-4 and TRBJ2-5, with D uncertain. This CDR3 is 11 amino acids long.

This rearrangement joins TRBV7-8 to TRBJ1-2; weak D call: TRBD1 (5 bases). The CDR3 sequence is 16 residues long. Between the trimmed V and J ends, which lost 1 base and 4 bases, there was a span of 16 bases. The germline gives CDR1 SGHVS, CDR2 FQNEAQ. The CDR3 DNA follows: TGTGCCAGCAGCTTAGGATTGGGCGGGGCGGGCTATGGCTACACCTTC. Translation gives CASSLGLGGAGYGYTF.

The sample holds a few counts of this clonotype. The CDR3 here is CASSFPGYYNEQFF. The CDR3 DNA sequence: TGTGCCAGCAGCTTCCCAGGATACTACAATGAGCAGTTCTTC. This rearrangement joins TRBV11-2 to TRBJ2-1; no definite D call. The CDR3 consists of 14 residues. Per germline, CDR1 SGHAT and CDR2 FQNNGV. V was clipped by 3 bases and J by 3 bases, with 9 bases between them.

This clonotype was observed a few times. The chain combines TRBV10-3 with TRBJ2-7, with D perhaps TRBD1 (5 bases). The CDR3 is made up of 14 amino acids. The V and J ends lost 3 bases and 1 base respectively, with 10 bases between them. Germline V lookup: CDR1 ENHRY, CDR2 SYGVKD. As DNA, the CDR3 is TGTGCCATCAGTGACGGAAGGGGATCCTACGAGCAGTACTTC. This codes for CAISDGRGSYEQYF.

This clonotype was seen a handful of times. This sequence joins TRBV19 and TRBJ2-3; TRBD2 is a possible D gene (6 bases). The germline gives CDR1 LNHDA, CDR2 SQIVND (reference sequence). V lost 10 bases and J lost 14, with 19 bases in between. CDR3 length equals 11 residues. The chain's CDR3 is CATQGLLLWYF. CDR3 nucleotide sequence: TGTGCCACCCAGGGACTCCTCCTTTGGTATTTT.

This clonotype came up a few times. The gene calls are TRBV6-1 and TRBJ2-2, with D tentatively TRBD1 (7 bases). V dropped 1 base and J dropped 5 bases, with 14 bases sitting between them. CDR1 and CDR2 (germline): MNHNS, SASEGT. CDR3 length: 16 residues. The CDR3 protein is CASSEGLGGWTGELFF. In DNA form, the CDR3 reads TGTGCCAGCAGTGAAGGACTAGGGGGCTGGACCGGGGAGCTGTTTTTT.

The V gene is TRBV20-1, the J gene TRBJ1-1, with D unresolved. Germline-derived CDR1 and CDR2 are DFQATT and SNEGSKA (reference sequence). Between the trimmed V and J ends, which lost 2 bases and 5 bases, there was a span of 9 bases. The CDR3 contains 12 residues. CDR3 in amino acids: CSARQSLTEAFF. The CDR3 DNA is TGCAGTGCTAGACAGTCCTTGACTGAAGCTTTCTTT.

The chain employs TRBV3-1 and TRBJ2-7; D is undetermined. V lost 1 base to trimming and J lost 2 bases, with 6 bases between them. Germline V lookup: CDR1 LGHDT, CDR2 YNNKEL (reference sequence). This CDR3 region has 13 residues. The CDR3 loop reads CASSQGYPYEQYF. CDR3 coding DNA: TGTGCCAGCAGCCAAGGTTATCCCTACGAGCAGTACTTC.

There are a few counts of this clonotype. The V and J genes are TRBV13 and TRBJ2-4; D assignment may be TRBD1 or TRBD2 (6 bases each). V lost 4 bases to trimming and J lost 0 bases, with 16 bases between them. This CDR3 is built from 17 residues. Per germline, CDR1 PRHDT and CDR2 FYEKMQ (reference sequence). The CDR3 reads CASSSGVQGLAKNIQYF. In DNA, the CDR3 is TGTGCCAGCAGCTCGGGAGTCCAGGGGCTAGCCAAAAACATTCAGTACTTC.

This clonotype turned up a few times. This sequence joins TRBV6-2 or TRBV6-3 and TRBJ1-2; D unresolved. The V and J ends lost 7 bases and 0 bases respectively, with 21 bases between them. CDR1 and CDR2 (germline): MNHEY, SVGEGT. CDR3 size: 17 residues. The CDR3 loop is CASTTGEGKGSNYGYTF. The CDR3 coding sequence is TGTGCCAGCACCACCGGGGAAGGGAAGGGATCTAACTATGGCTACACCTTC.

This chain connects TRBV6-1 to TRBJ1-5; D unclear. Trimming stripped 2 bases from V and 9 bases from J, with 14 bases between. Per the germline V gene, CDR1 is MNHNS and CDR2 is SASEGT. The CDR3 has 14 amino acids. CDR3 sequence: CASSELISGWPQHF. CDR3 in DNA: TGTGCCAGCAGTGAATTGATCTCGGGTTGGCCCCAGCATTTT.

This clonotype was counted a few times. This chain uses TRBV27 with TRBJ2-6, with D unresolved. The germline V gene has CDR1 MNHEY and CDR2 SMNVEV (reference sequence). The CDR3 runs 15 residues. V was shortened by 3 bases and J by 2 bases, with 8 bases between the two germline ends. The CDR3 sequence is CASSLLRPGANVLTF. The CDR3 coding sequence is TGTGCCAGCAGTTTGCTTCGGCCTGGGGCCAACGTCCTGACTTTC.